Listed here are 25 T cell receptor beta chains from one sample, sequenced in a study of CD8 T cells in Susac syndrome. Reverse transcription of roughly 0.5 to 1 ug RNA was performed with random hexamers. TCRdb processed the immunoSEQ multiplex PCR reads anew with MiXCR; each CDR3 protein has one entry. The sample shows 110,000 or so distinct CDR3 sequences, about 92% of them seen only once. Specimen: CD4+ T cells from PBMCs. These receptors all stem from a human donor with multiple sclerosis.

The chain has TRBV20-1 and TRBJ2-7, with D unresolved. CDR3 length equals 12 residues. With 6 bases removed from V and 1 base from J, the gap between germline ends came to 10 bases. CDR1 and CDR2 from the germline V gene are DFQATT and SNEGSKA (reference sequence). The chain's CDR3 is CSADPRSYEQYF. The CDR3 DNA is TGCAGTGCGGATCCAAGGTCCTACGAGCAGTACTTC.

This clonotype was observed once. The chain recombines TRBV11-2 with TRBJ1-2; TRBD1 aligns across 7 bases. Germline V CDR1 and CDR2: SGHAT, FQNNGV. The CDR3 sequence is 16 residues long. J lost 4 bases, V lost 3 bases, and 11 bases had no gene match. The CDR3 reads CASSFPGGGQVYGYTF. As DNA, the CDR3 is TGTGCCAGCAGCTTCCCAGGAGGCGGACAGGTCTATGGCTACACCTTC.

This clonotype occurred once. This rearrangement joins TRBV3-1 to TRBJ1-1, with D maybe TRBD1 (6 bases). The V and J ends lost 6 bases and 9 bases respectively, with 14 bases between them. The germline gives CDR1 LGHDT, CDR2 YNNKEL (reference sequence). This CDR3 has 12 amino acids. CDR3 nucleotide sequence: TGTGCCAGCAGGGGAGGGGGAGACAAAGCTTTCTTT. Translating it yields CASRGGGDKAFF.

This chain joins TRBV3-1 and TRBJ2-7, with 11 bases that match TRBD2. This CDR3 region has 15 residues. Germline values: CDR1 LGHDT, CDR2 YNNKEL (reference sequence). V trimming: 4 bases; J trimming: 2 bases; junction bases outside the gene matches: 4. The CDR3 nucleotides are TGTGCCAGCAGCCTTCGACTAGCGGGGCCCTACGAGCAGTACTTC. Residues: CASSLRLAGPYEQYF.

This chain uses TRBV15 with TRBJ2-1; D is undetermined. The CDR3 loop spans 14 amino acids. V was pared by 6 bases and J by 2 bases, with 11 bases between. Germline V lookup: CDR1 LNHNV, CDR2 YYDKDF (reference sequence). CDR3 in DNA: TGTGCCACCAGAAGAATCAGCGCCTACAATGAGCAGTTCTTC. It codes for CATRRISAYNEQFF. Full variable domain (missing parts from reference TRBV15 and TRBJ2-1): DAMVIQNPRYQVTQFGKPVTLSCSQTLNHNVMYWYQQKSSQAPKLLFHYYDKDFNNEADTPDNFQSRRPNTSFCFLDIRSPGLGDTAMYLCATRRISAYNEQFFGPGTRLTVL.

This chain uses TRBV19 with TRBJ2-2; tentative D call: TRBD2 (5 bases). V dropped 7 bases and J dropped 1 base, with 10 bases sitting between them. The CDR3 runs to 14 residues. Germline V gene sequence: CDR1 LNHDA, CDR2 SQIVND (reference sequence). CDR3 sequence reads: CASKRAGNTGELFF. CDR3 nucleotides: TGTGCCAGTAAGCGTGCGGGGAACACCGGGGAGCTGTTTTTT.

This chain links TRBV18 with TRBJ2-7, with TRBD1 as a possible D gene (6 bases). Germline V gene sequence: CDR1 KGHSH, CDR2 LQKENI. Trimming removed 1 base from V and 6 bases from J, with 22 bases in between. The CDR3 covers 17 residues. The CDR3, as DNA: TGTGCCAGCTCACCACTGGGTCCGGGACACGCAAGCGGCGAGCAGTACTTC. This encodes CASSPLGPGHASGEQYF.

The chain has TRBV20-1 and TRBJ1-5; 9 nucleotides line up with TRBD1. The CDR3 consists of 17 residues. Trimming removed 6 bases from V and 2 bases from J; junction bases left unmatched: 14. CDR1 and CDR2 from the germline V gene are DFQATT and SNEGSKA (reference sequence). CDR3 sequence (DNA): TGCAGTGCCCTAGGACAGGGGAGTTTGTTCGGCAATCAGCCCCAGCATTTT. Its translation: CSALGQGSLFGNQPQHF.

The V gene is TRBV25-1, the J gene TRBJ1-1, with D maybe TRBD1 (5 bases). V lost 6 bases to trimming and J lost 8 bases, with 22 bases between them. Germline V CDR1 and CDR2: MGHDK, SYGVNS. This CDR3 spans 15 amino acids. The CDR3 loop is CASRTFRDGIKEAFF. The CDR3 DNA follows: TGTGCCAGCAGGACTTTTAGGGACGGGATTAAAGAAGCTTTCTTT.

This clonotype has just a few counts. The CDR3 loop reads CAWRDTGLAEAFF. The CDR3 DNA reads TGTGCCTGGAGGGACACCGGACTCGCTGAAGCTTTCTTT. The chain has TRBV30 and TRBJ1-1; TRBD1 might be the D (5 bases). The CDR3 sequence is 13 residues long. V was shortened by 3 bases and J by 6 bases, with 14 bases between the two germline ends. From germline, CDR1 is GTSNPN and CDR2 SVGIG (reference sequence).

The chain has TRBV11-2 and TRBJ1-2, with D perhaps TRBD1 (6 bases). In germline, CDR1 is SGHAT, CDR2 FQNNGV. V was clipped by 5 bases and J by 4 bases, with 17 bases between them. The length of the CDR3 is 15 residues. Here the CDR3 reads CASSPWSRGLYGYTF. DNA for the CDR3: TGTGCCAGCAGCCCGTGGTCTCGGGGGCTCTATGGCTACACCTTC. The full variable domain, in which reference TRBV11-2 and TRBJ1-2 provide the parts outside the CDR3, is EAGVAQSPRYKIIEKRQSVAFWCNPISGHATLYWYQQILGQGPKLLIQFQNNGVVDDSQLPKDRFSAERLKGVDSTLKIQPAKLEDSAVYLCASSPWSRGLYGYTFGSGTRLTVV.

The chain uses TRBV6-5 and TRBJ1-3; D may be TRBD1 (5 bases). Germline assignment: CDR1 MNHEY and CDR2 SVGAGI. This CDR3 spans 14 amino acids. V lost 5 bases and J lost 8, with 16 bases in between. Here the CDR3 reads CASSPQAGRDTIYF. As DNA, the CDR3 is TGTGCCAGCAGTCCACAGGCGGGCCGGGACACCATATATTTT.

This clonotype was seen a single time. The chain has TRBV7-9 and TRBJ2-7; no clear D gene. This CDR3 is 12 amino acids long. Between the trimmed V and J ends, which lost 4 bases and 4 bases, there was a span of 8 bases. Germline loops: CDR1 SEHNR, CDR2 FQNEAQ (reference sequence). CDR3 nucleotide sequence: TGTGCCAGCAGCTCCAACACATACGAGCAGTACTTC. Translation gives CASSSNTYEQYF.

This clonotype was picked up one time. The chain carries TRBV7-9 and TRBJ1-2, with TRBD1 identical over 8 bases. The ends lost 5 bases at V and 4 bases at J; junction bases unmatched: 9. CDR3 size: 15 residues. The germline gives CDR1 SEHNR, CDR2 FQNEAQ (reference sequence). The CDR3 region has the DNA TGTGCCAGCAGCCCTGGACAGGGTGGTGCCTATGGCTACACCTTC. Protein product: CASSPGQGGAYGYTF.

The DNA of the CDR3 is TGTGCCAGCAGCCACCCGCGGGTGGCCCAGTACTTC. Its translation is CASSHPRVAQYF. This rearrangement joins TRBV3-1 to TRBJ2-5, with D possibly TRBD2 on 5 matching bases. The V end was cut by 3 bases, the J end by 9 bases, with 11 bases between. Germline V gene sequence: CDR1 LGHDT, CDR2 YNNKEL (reference sequence). The CDR3 spans 12 residues.

The chain recombines TRBV18 with TRBJ2-5; 7 bases are shared with TRBD1. This CDR3 is 15 amino acids long. Trimming cost V 3 bases and J 5 bases; bases outside gene matches: 9. The V gene's germline CDR1 is KGHSH and CDR2 LQKENI. DNA of the CDR3: TGTGCCAGCTCACCCGACAGGGTGGTTTGGGAGACCCAGTACTTC. Translated: CASSPDRVVWETQYF.

J is TRBJ1-1 and V is TRBV5-1; 9 nucleotides line up with TRBD1. The germline gives CDR1 SGHRS, CDR2 YFSETQ. Trimming removed 0 bases from V and 1 base from J; junction bases left unmatched: 4. This CDR3 region has 16 residues. The CDR3 nucleotides read TGCGCCAGCAGCTTGGGGACAGGGGTTGGGAACACTGAAGCTTTCTTT. It codes for CASSLGTGVGNTEAFF.

The rearrangement joins TRBV7-2 to TRBJ2-5; TRBD1 or TRBD2 may be the D gene (5 bases each). CDR1 and CDR2 (germline): SGHTA, FQGNSA. Trimming removed 2 bases from V and 7 bases from J, with 8 bases in between. This CDR3 has 12 amino acids. For the CDR3, the DNA is TGTGCCAGCAGCTTAAAGGGGAGGACCCAGTACTTC. Translation: CASSLKGRTQYF.

To note about this clonotype: A junction end diverges from the germline sequence, so it may reflect a read error. This chain joins TRBV29-1 and TRBJ2-7; D remains unclear. Germline CDR1 reads SQVTM; CDR2 reads ANQGSEA. The CDR3 is 11 residues long. The CDR3 DNA reads as TGCAGCGTTGAGTCCGGCCACGAGCGGTACTTC. It codes for CSVESGHERYF.

The J gene is TRBJ1-2, the V gene TRBV29-1; 9 nucleotides match TRBD1. The CDR3 spans 15 residues. From germline, CDR1 is SQVTM and CDR2 ANQGSEA. Unmatched junction bases numbered 12, after V lost 3 bases and J lost 7 bases. CDR3 protein: CSVDTPGTGRGGYTF. Written as DNA, the CDR3 is TGCAGCGTTGACACCCCTGGGACAGGGCGTGGTGGCTACACCTTC.

J is TRBJ1-1 and V is TRBV6-4; no definite D call. Germline CDR1 MRHNA, CDR2 SNTAGT. This CDR3 spans 13 amino acids. V was pared by 5 bases and J by 0 bases, with 7 bases between. As DNA, the CDR3 is TGTGCCAGCAGTCGTACAGTGAACACTGAAGCTTTCTTT. Its protein product is CASSRTVNTEAFF.

The chain uses TRBV20-1 and TRBJ2-7; 12 positions agree with TRBD2. The CDR3 has 15 amino acids. Trimming cost V 3 bases and J 0 bases; bases outside gene matches: 3. Germline CDR1 is DFQATT and CDR2 is SNEGSKA (reference sequence). Written as DNA, the CDR3 is TGCAGTGCTAGGTCGACTAGCGGGAGCTCCTACGAGCAGTACTTC. It is translated as CSARSTSGSSYEQYF.

The chain carries TRBV5-1 and TRBJ2-3; 9 nucleotides match TRBD2. The J segment lost 5 bases and the V segment lost 4 bases, leaving 17 bases of the junction unmatched. Germline-derived CDR1 and CDR2 are SGHRS and YFSETQ. The CDR3 is 18 amino acids. CDR3 loop: CASSQRGSAGGHIDTQYF. The CDR3 DNA is TGCGCCAGCAGCCAAAGGGGGTCAGCGGGGGGCCACATAGATACGCAGTATTTT. Looking up the rest from reference TRBV5-1 and TRBJ2-3 gives the full variable domain: KAGVTQTPRYLIKTRGQQVTLSCSPISGHRSVSWYQQTPGQGLQFLFEYFSETQRNKGNFPGRFSGRQFSNSRSEMNVSTLELGDSALYLCASSQRGSAGGHIDTQYFGPGTRLTVL.

The rearrangement uses TRBV6-2 or TRBV6-3 and TRBJ1-5; the D is unclear. The CDR3 totals 11 residues. The germline V gene encodes CDR1 MNHEY and CDR2 SVGEGT. Between the trimmed V and J ends, which lost 6 bases and 3 bases, there was a span of 3 bases. CDR3 loop: CASRDNQPQHF. The CDR3 bases are TGTGCCAGCAGAGACAATCAGCCCCAGCATTTT.

In nucleotides, the CDR3 is TGTGCCAGCAGATATTTCTGGGACAATGAGCAGTTCTTC. Protein sequence: CASRYFWDNEQFF. The chain is built from TRBV12-3 or TRBV12-4 and TRBJ2-1; unclear D gene. V was cut by 6 bases and J by 5 bases, with 11 bases left in between. The CDR3 sequence is 13 residues long.